This T cell receptor (beta chain) was sequenced in a study of blood T cells in healthy people across ages. A second PCR of 7 to 11 cycles used a sample-barcoded 5' primer and a J-beta primer mix. In TCRdb, the 5' RACE reads were re-called with MiXCR into one record per CDR3 protein. This table holds over 700,000 distinct CDR3 sequences, 25% found once. Only a few counts were recorded for this clonotype. The authors isolated at least 6.5 million PBMCs per sample. These data are also associated with another study on T cells of mothers and their children. That work states: The study obtained over 8.5 million TCR beta CDR3 reads per mother and about 3 million per child. Related mother-child pairs shared marginally more repertoire than unrelated pairs, though not significantly.

The clonotype comes from a boy aged 5 to 17 in good health. The source material was blood.

For the CDR3, the DNA is TGTGCCAGCAGCTTAACCCCTTTTATGGAAAAACTGTTTTTT. Translating it yields CASSLTPFMEKLFF. The V call is TRBV11-2, the J call TRBJ1-4; D is unresolved. This CDR3 has 14 amino acids. Trimming removed 2 bases at V and 8 bases at J, with 12 bases between. The germline V gene has CDR1 SGHAT and CDR2 FQNNGV.